This entry features one TCR beta chain sequence. This sample was included in a study of T cell changes during pregnancy in multiple sclerosis. Profiling relied on immunoSEQ multiplex PCR, and the TCRdb table lists in-frame clones only, not all of them. The sample comprises about 43,000 clones, around nine tenths of which are singletons, and roughly 5.6% rests with the top ten. Germline loops: CDR1 MGHDK, CDR2 SYGVNS. V was shortened by 2 bases and J by 3 bases, with 17 bases between the two germline ends. CDR3 length: 16 amino acids. This chain connects TRBV25-1 to TRBJ2-7; no firm D call. Sequenced here: peripheral blood, sampled in the first trimester of pregnancy. The sequence came from a female donor in good health, enrolled as a control in a pregnancy study. CDR3 sequence (DNA): TGTGCCAGCAGTGAAAAAGCTAGTCAGTCCTTCTACGAGCAGTACTTC. As protein: CASSEKASQSFYEQYF.